A single T cell receptor beta chain is shown here with its context. This entry belongs to a study of blood T cells in healthy people across ages. Germline lookup yields CDR1 SGHVS and CDR2 FQNEAQ. There are 20 residues in the CDR3. Trimming took 3 bases from V and 0 from J, leaving 24 bases between them. Together with a sample-barcoded 5' primer, a J-beta primer mix was included in a second PCR lasting about 7 to 11 cycles. Each CDR3 protein is one row after TCRdb ran MiXCR on the 5' RACE reads. The sample contains about 1.5 million distinct CDR3 sequences, approximately 42% of which appear only once.

The chain employs TRBV7-8 and TRBJ2-4; D may correspond to TRBD1 or TRBD2 (5 bases each). This receptor was obtained from a woman aged 18-29 years in good health. Sequencing was done on a sample of blood. This chain's CDR3 is CASSLIRRLRDLKAKNIQYF. CDR3 DNA sequence: TGTGCCAGCAGCTTGATCAGGAGACTCCGGGACCTCAAAGCCAAAAACATTCAGTACTTC. Full variable domain (missing parts from reference TRBV7-8 and TRBJ2-4): GAGVSQSPRYKVAKRGQDVALRCDPISGHVSLFWYQQALGQGPEFLTYFQNEAQLDKSGLPSDRFFAERPEGSVSTLKIQRTQQEDSAVYLCASSLIRRLRDLKAKNIQYFGAGTRLSVL.